These 21 T cell receptor beta chains were sequenced from one sample in a study of T cells in Graves' hyperthyroidism and ophthalmopathy. RNA transcripts yielded amplified TCR beta CDR3 regions. During a first-round RT-PCR of the TCR CDR3, the HTBI primer set was used. From the multiplex PCR reads, TCRdb called clonotypes with MiXCR, one entry per CDR3 protein. The data show around 690,000 distinct CDR3 sequences, with less than 25% seen just once and 30% to 40% held by the top ten. The material sequenced was blood. The origin of the receptors is a man under 40 with Graves' ophthalmopathy.

The CDR3 protein is CASRLDQPQHF. In DNA, the CDR3 is TGTGCCAGTAGGCTGGATCAGCCCCAGCATTTT. J is TRBJ1-5 and V is TRBV19, with D uncertain. CDR3 size: 11 residues. Per germline, CDR1 LNHDA and CDR2 SQIVND (reference sequence). Trimming took off 6 bases at V and 5 bases at J, with 5 bases between the two ends.

The rearrangement links TRBV30 to TRBJ2-1; TRBD2 matches 9 bases. The V gene end was trimmed by 0 bases and the J gene end by 9 bases; junction bases not matched to a gene: 9. The CDR3 covers 15 residues. Germline V lookup: CDR1 GTSNPN, CDR2 SVGIG (reference sequence). The CDR3 sequence is CAWSVILAGAAEQFF. DNA for the CDR3: TGTGCCTGGAGTGTAATATTAGCGGGAGCCGCTGAGCAGTTCTTC.

The chain is built from TRBV4-1 and TRBJ2-1; TRBD2 matches at 12 bases. Germline CDR1 and CDR2: MGHRA and YSYEKL. The CDR3 is 16 amino acids. V was pared by 1 base and J by 6 bases, with 4 bases of the junction left unmatched. The DNA for the CDR3 is TGCGCCAGCAGCCAAGTTCTAGCGGGAGGGGGCAATGAGCAGTTCTTC. It yields the protein CASSQVLAGGGNEQFF.

Details on this clonotype: This may come from a read error, since a much larger clone is one base off. This chain uses TRBV12-3 or TRBV12-4 with TRBJ2-5; D gene ambiguous. The CDR3 sequence is 13 residues long. V shed 5 bases and J shed 5 bases, with 12 bases lying between them. The CDR3 is CASSPSKLETQYF. DNA for the CDR3: TGTGCCAGCAGTCCCTCTAAGTTGGAGACCCAGTACTTC.

This clonotype was seen at least ten times. The V gene is TRBV7-8, the J gene TRBJ1-3, with a tentative D call TRBD1 (5 bases). Trimming took 3 bases from V and 2 from J, leaving 8 bases between them. Germline V CDR1 and CDR2: SGHVS, FQNEAQ. There are 14 residues in the CDR3. The CDR3 sequence is CASSLGGTGNTIYF. The CDR3 DNA reads as TGTGCCAGCAGCTTGGGGGGAACTGGAAACACCATATATTTT.

This clonotype was observed many times. The V and J genes are TRBV7-8 and TRBJ2-3, with D tentatively TRBD2 (7 bases). This CDR3 has 16 residues. Germline CDR1 is SGHVS and CDR2 is FQNEAQ. The ends were cut back, 2 bases at V and 0 bases at J, with 12 bases in the middle. CDR3 residues: CASSLSGTTSTDTQYF. CDR3 nucleotide sequence: TGTGCCAGCAGCTTAAGCGGGACAACTAGCACAGATACGCAGTATTTT. The whole variable domain, filled in from reference TRBV7-8 and TRBJ2-3, reads GAGVSQSPRYKVAKRGQDVALRCDPISGHVSLFWYQQALGQGPEFLTYFQNEAQLDKSGLPSDRFFAERPEGSVSTLKIQRTQQEDSAVYLCASSLSGTTSTDTQYFGPGTRLTVL.

There are many counts of this clonotype. This chain connects TRBV6-1 to TRBJ1-1, with D possibly matching TRBD1 (6 bases). The germline CDR1 and CDR2 sequences are MNHNS and SASEGT. The V end lost 3 bases, the J end lost 8 bases, and 13 bases lay between the germline ends. The CDR3 is 13 residues long. The CDR3 loop is CASSDGQFREAFF. CDR3 coding DNA: TGTGCCAGCAGTGACGGACAGTTTCGGGAAGCTTTCTTT.

J is TRBJ1-2 and V is TRBV6-9, with TRBD1 as a possible D gene (5 bases). This CDR3 is 16 amino acids long. Between the trimmed V and J ends, which lost 4 bases and 2 bases, there was a span of 17 bases. CDR1 is MNHGY, CDR2 SVAAGI, per germline. The CDR3 DNA follows: TGTGCCAGCAGTTCTCTTCAATCGGGGGGGAACTATGGCTACACCTTC. It codes for CASSSLQSGGNYGYTF.

This clonotype was counted ten times or more. J is TRBJ1-2 and V is TRBV7-9, with TRBD1 as a possible D gene (5 bases). The CDR3 spans 15 residues. Per germline, CDR1 SEHNR and CDR2 FQNEAQ (reference sequence). The germline V and J ends were trimmed by 11 bases and 6 bases, with 25 bases remaining between them. The CDR3 is CALGLTGPLRDGYTF. CDR3 coding DNA: TGTGCCTTGGGACTAACGGGGCCCCTGAGGGATGGCTACACCTTC.

This clonotype was seen ten or more times. The chain is built from TRBV7-9 and TRBJ1-3; D remains unclear. The germline V gene encodes CDR1 SEHNR and CDR2 FQNEAQ (reference sequence). V gave up 3 bases and J gave up 4 bases, with 10 bases separating them. The CDR3 has 14 amino acids. The CDR3 loop is CASSFEASGNTIYF. DNA of the CDR3: TGTGCCAGCAGCTTCGAGGCTTCCGGAAACACCATATATTTT.

Details on this clonotype: This clone may be a read error of a much larger clone one base away. The chain employs TRBV3-1 and TRBJ2-1; 8 positions match TRBD2. The CDR3 runs 15 residues. The germline CDR1 and CDR2 sequences are LGHDT and YNNKEL (reference sequence). J lost 10 bases, V lost 4 bases, and 12 bases had no gene match. This CDR3 is CASSLGTRAENEQFF. The CDR3 region has the DNA TGTGCCAGCAGCCTCGGGACTAGGGCAGAGAACGAGCAGTTCTTC.

Comment on this clonotype: Given a much more abundant clone one base away, this may be a read error. The chain combines TRBV2 with TRBJ1-1; D may be TRBD1 (6 bases). The CDR3 length is 14 residues. Germline CDR1 SNHLY, CDR2 FYNNEI. The CDR3 sequence: CASSLQGSETEASF. CDR3 coding DNA: TGTGCCAGCAGTCTACAGGGTTCGGAAACTGAAGCTTCCTTT.

For this clonotype: A read error is possible here, since a much larger clone lies one base away. V is TRBV5-1 and J is TRBJ2-1; 8 bases align to TRBD1. Germline V CDR1 and CDR2: SGHRS, YFSETQ. CDR3 length equals 17 residues. The CDR3 is CASSLATQGDSYNELFF. CDR3 in DNA: TGCGCCAGCAGCTTGGCGACACAGGGGGATTCCTACAATGAGCTGTTCTTC.

The chain has TRBV7-9 and TRBJ1-4, with D maybe TRBD1 (5 bases). This CDR3 is built from 16 residues. The V gene's germline CDR1 is SEHNR and CDR2 FQNEAQ (reference sequence). V gave up 2 bases and J gave up 3 bases, with 13 bases separating them. The chain's CDR3 is CASSLTTEGANEKLFF. For the CDR3, the DNA is TGTGCCAGCAGCTTAACAACGGAAGGGGCTAATGAAAAACTGTTTTTT.

In this sample, this clonotype turned up many times. The V and J genes are TRBV28 and TRBJ2-7, with TRBD1 matching 9 bases. The V and J ends lost 7 bases and 2 bases, in that order; junction bases with no gene match: 9. In germline, CDR1 is MDHEN, CDR2 SYDVKM. The CDR3 consists of 15 residues. CDR3 residues: CASMGQGVTPYEQYF. Written as DNA, the CDR3 is TGTGCCAGCATGGGACAGGGTGTTACCCCCTACGAGCAGTACTTC.

In this sample, this clonotype turned up many times. The chain links TRBV20-1 to TRBJ1-5; D is possibly TRBD1 (5 bases). This CDR3 comprises 13 residues. The V end was cut by 3 bases, the J end by 3 bases, with 9 bases between. The germline CDR1 and CDR2 sequences are DFQATT and SNEGSKA (reference sequence). CDR3 sequence reads: CSARAQDNQPQHF. The CDR3 nucleotides are TGCAGTGCTAGGGCACAGGACAATCAGCCCCAGCATTTT.

In DNA, the CDR3 is TGTGCCAGCAGACTAGGAGCCGGGGAGCTGTTTTTT. It specifies CASRLGAGELFF. The chain employs TRBV7-3 and TRBJ2-2; D possibly corresponds to TRBD2 (5 bases). Per the germline V gene, CDR1 is SGHTA and CDR2 is FQGTGA. The germline V and J ends were trimmed by 6 bases and 6 bases, with 8 bases remaining between them. The CDR3 contains 12 residues.

This clonotype was seen ten or more times. The rearrangement joins TRBV7-8 to TRBJ1-1, with 10 bases lining up with TRBD1. This CDR3 contains 17 residues. Trimming took 5 bases from V and 5 from J; bases not matched to a gene: 14. From germline, CDR1 is SGHVS and CDR2 FQNEAQ. CDR3 DNA: TGTGCCAGCAGCATACCGACAGGGGGCCGGGGGGGAACTGAAGCTTTCTTT. It yields the protein CASSIPTGGRGGTEAFF.

This clonotype occurred many times. The CDR3 spells CASSSGQYLPPEAFF. Written as DNA, the CDR3 is TGTGCCAGCAGTTCGGGACAGTACCTCCCCCCTGAAGCTTTCTTT. The rearrangement joins TRBV28 to TRBJ1-1; 7 bases match TRBD1. The J segment lost 6 bases and the V segment lost 4 bases, leaving 11 bases of the junction unmatched. CDR1 and CDR2 from the germline V gene are MDHEN and SYDVKM. This CDR3 is 15 amino acids long.

The table lists this clonotype with many counts. V and J are TRBV30 and TRBJ2-3; D remains unclear. Trimming removed 1 base from V and 8 bases from J, with 10 bases in between. Germline V CDR1 and CDR2: GTSNPN, SVGIG (reference sequence). The CDR3 consists of 12 residues. As DNA, the CDR3 is TGTGCCTGGAGTGATGTAGGTGGTACGCAGTATTTT. Encoded protein: CAWSDVGGTQYF.

This clonotype was seen a handful of times. The V gene is TRBV2, the J gene TRBJ2-6; 8 positions match TRBD1. Germline assignment: CDR1 SNHLY and CDR2 FYNNEI. J lost 1 base, V lost 5 bases, and 4 bases had no gene match. The CDR3 length is 16 residues. CDR3 sequence reads: CASSRQGRSGANVLTF. CDR3 nucleotide sequence: TGTGCCAGCAGTCGACAGGGGCGATCTGGGGCCAACGTCCTGACTTTC. Using reference TRBV2 and TRBJ2-6 for the parts outside the CDR3, the full variable domain is EPEVTQTPSHQVTQMGQEVILRCVPISNHLYFYWYRQILGQKVEFLVSFYNNEISEKSEIFDDQFSVERPDGSNFTLKIRSTKLEDSAMYFCASSRQGRSGANVLTFGAGSRLTVL.